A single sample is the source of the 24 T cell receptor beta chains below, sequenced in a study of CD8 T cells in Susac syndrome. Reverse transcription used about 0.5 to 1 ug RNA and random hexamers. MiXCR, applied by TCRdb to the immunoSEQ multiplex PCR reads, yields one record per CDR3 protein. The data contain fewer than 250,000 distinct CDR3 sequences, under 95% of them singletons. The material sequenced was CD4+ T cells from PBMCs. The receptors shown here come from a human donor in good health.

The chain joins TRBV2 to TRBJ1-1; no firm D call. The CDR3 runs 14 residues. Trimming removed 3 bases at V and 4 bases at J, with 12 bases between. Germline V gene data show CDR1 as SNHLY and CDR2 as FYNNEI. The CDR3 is CASSEPPLGTEAFF. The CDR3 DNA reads TGTGCCAGCAGTGAGCCCCCCCTGGGCACTGAAGCTTTCTTT.

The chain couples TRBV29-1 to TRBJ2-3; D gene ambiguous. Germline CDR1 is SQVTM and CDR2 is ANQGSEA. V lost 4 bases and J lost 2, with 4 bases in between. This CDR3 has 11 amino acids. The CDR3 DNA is TGCAGCGTTGGGGTCACAGATACGCAGTATTTT. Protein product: CSVGVTDTQYF.

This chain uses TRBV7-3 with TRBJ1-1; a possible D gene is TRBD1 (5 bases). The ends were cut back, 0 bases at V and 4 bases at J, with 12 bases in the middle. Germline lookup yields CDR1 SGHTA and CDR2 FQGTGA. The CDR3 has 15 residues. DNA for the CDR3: TGTGCCAGCAGCTTAACGGGAGTGGGACTCACTGAAGCTTTCTTT. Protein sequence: CASSLTGVGLTEAFF. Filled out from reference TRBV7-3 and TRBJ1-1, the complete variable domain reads GAGVSQTPSNKVTEKGKYVELRCDPISGHTALYWYRQSLGQGPEFLIYFQGTGAADDSGLPNDRFFAVRPEGSVSTLKIQRTERGDSAVYLCASSLTGVGLTEAFFGQGTRLTVV.

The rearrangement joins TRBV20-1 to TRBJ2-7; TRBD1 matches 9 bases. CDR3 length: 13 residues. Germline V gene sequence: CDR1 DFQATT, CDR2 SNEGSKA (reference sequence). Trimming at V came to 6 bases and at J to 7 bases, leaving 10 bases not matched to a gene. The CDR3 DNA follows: TGCAGTGCCGAACAGGGGGCGCATCAAGAGCAGTACTTC. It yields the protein CSAEQGAHQEQYF.

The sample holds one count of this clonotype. CDR3 in amino acids: CASSSGARSGNTIYF. DNA for the CDR3: TGTGCCAGCAGCTCGGGGGCTCGCTCTGGAAACACCATATATTTT. The rearrangement links TRBV7-9 to TRBJ1-3; D is perhaps TRBD1 (6 bases). V dropped 4 bases and J dropped 0 bases, with 10 bases sitting between them. CDR3 length equals 15 residues. The germline V gene encodes CDR1 SEHNR and CDR2 FQNEAQ (reference sequence).

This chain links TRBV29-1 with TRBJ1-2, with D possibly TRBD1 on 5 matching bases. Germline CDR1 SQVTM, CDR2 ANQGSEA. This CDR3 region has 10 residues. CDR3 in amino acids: CRADSGGYTF. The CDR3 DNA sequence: TGCAGAGCTGACAGTGGTGGCTACACCTTC.

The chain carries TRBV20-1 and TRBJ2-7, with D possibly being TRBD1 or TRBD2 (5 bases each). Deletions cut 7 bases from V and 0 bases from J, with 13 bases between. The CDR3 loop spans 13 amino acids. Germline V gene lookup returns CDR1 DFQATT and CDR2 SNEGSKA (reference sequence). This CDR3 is CSGGRSSSYEQYF. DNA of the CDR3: TGCAGTGGGGGACGTTCCAGCTCCTACGAGCAGTACTTC.

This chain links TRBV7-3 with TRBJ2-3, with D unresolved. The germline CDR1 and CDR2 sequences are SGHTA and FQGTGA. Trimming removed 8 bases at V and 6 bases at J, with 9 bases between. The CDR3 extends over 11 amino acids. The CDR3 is CASGKGDTQYF. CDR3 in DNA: TGTGCCAGCGGCAAAGGGGATACGCAGTATTTT.

CDR3 sequence reads: CSARTGGYGYTF. The CDR3 DNA sequence: TGCAGTGCTAGGACAGGGGGCTATGGCTACACCTTC. The chain combines TRBV20-1 with TRBJ1-2; TRBD1 matches at 9 bases. V lost 3 bases, J lost 4 bases, and 0 bases stayed unmatched. Germline V CDR1 and CDR2: DFQATT, SNEGSKA (reference sequence). CDR3 size: 12 residues.

CDR3 bases: TGTGCCAGCAGCCCCCCCTGGGGGCTCACAGATACGCAGTATTTT. Residues: CASSPPWGLTDTQYF. The rearrangement joins TRBV5-4 to TRBJ2-3; tentative D call: TRBD1 (6 bases). Germline CDR1 SGHNT, CDR2 YYREEE (reference sequence). CDR3 length: 15 amino acids. The V end lost 4 bases, the J end lost 2 bases, and 14 bases lay between the germline ends.

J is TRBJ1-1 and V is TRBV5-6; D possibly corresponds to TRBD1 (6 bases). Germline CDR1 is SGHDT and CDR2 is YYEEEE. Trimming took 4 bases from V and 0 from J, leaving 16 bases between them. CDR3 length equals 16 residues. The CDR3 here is CASSPNGGRVNTEAFF. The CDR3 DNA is TGTGCCAGCAGCCCTAACGGGGGGCGCGTGAACACTGAAGCTTTCTTT.

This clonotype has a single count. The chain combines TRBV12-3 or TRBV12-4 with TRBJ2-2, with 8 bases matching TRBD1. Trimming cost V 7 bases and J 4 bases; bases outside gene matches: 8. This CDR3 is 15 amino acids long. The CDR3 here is CASMGAGGFTGELFF. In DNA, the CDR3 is TGTGCCAGCATGGGGGCAGGGGGCTTCACCGGGGAGCTGTTTTTT.

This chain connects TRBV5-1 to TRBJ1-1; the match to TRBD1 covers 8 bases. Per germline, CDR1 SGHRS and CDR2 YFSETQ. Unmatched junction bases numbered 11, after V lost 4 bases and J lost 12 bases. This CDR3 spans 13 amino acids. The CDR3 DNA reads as TGCGCCAGCAGCCCAACGGACAGGGCCCGATCTTTCTTT. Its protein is CASSPTDRARSFF.

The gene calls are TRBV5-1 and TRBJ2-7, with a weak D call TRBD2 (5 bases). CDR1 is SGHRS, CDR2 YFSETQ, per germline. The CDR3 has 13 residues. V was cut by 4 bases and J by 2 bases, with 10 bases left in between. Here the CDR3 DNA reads TGCGCCAGCAGCCCGGACGGGACCTACGAGCAGTACGTC. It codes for CASSPDGTYEQYV.

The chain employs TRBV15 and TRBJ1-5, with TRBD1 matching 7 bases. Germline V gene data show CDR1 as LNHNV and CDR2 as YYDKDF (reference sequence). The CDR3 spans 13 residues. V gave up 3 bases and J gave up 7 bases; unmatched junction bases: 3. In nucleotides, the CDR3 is TGTGCCACCAGCAGGCAGGGGGGGCAGCCCCAGCATTTT. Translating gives CATSRQGGQPQHF.

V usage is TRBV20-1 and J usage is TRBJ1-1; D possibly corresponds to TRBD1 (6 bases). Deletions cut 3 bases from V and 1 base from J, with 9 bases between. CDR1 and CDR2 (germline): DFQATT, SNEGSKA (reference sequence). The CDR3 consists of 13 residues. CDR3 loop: CSASRTANTEAFF. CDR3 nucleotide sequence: TGCAGTGCTAGCCGGACAGCGAACACTGAAGCTTTCTTT.

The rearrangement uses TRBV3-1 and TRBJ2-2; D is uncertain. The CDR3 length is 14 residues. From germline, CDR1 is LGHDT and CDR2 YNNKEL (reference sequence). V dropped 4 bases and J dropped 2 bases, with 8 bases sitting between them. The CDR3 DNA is TGTGCCAGCAGCCGATTTACCAACACCGGGGAGCTGTTTTTT. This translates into CASSRFTNTGELFF.

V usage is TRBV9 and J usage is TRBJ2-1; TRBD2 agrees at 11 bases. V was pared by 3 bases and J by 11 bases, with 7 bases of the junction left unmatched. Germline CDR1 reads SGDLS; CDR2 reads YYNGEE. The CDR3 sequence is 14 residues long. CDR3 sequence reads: CASSGLAGLPQQFF. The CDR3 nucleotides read TGTGCCAGCAGCGGACTAGCGGGGCTTCCACAGCAGTTCTTC.

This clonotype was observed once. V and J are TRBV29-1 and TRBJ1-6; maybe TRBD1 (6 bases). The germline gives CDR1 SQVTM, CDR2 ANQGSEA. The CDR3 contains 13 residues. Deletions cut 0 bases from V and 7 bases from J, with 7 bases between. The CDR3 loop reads CSVEEGANSPLHF. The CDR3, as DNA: TGCAGCGTTGAAGAGGGGGCGAATTCACCCCTCCACTTT.

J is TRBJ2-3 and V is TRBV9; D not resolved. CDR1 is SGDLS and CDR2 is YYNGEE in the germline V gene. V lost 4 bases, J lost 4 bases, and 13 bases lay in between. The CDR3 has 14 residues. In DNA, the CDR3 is TGTGCCAGCAGCCCAAATTCGTTGGCAGATACGCAGTATTTT. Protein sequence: CASSPNSLADTQYF.

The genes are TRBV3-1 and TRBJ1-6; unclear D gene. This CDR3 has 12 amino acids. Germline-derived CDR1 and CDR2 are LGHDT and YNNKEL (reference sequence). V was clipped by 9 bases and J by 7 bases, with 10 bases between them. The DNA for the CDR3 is TGTGCCAGTTCGGACCAGAATTCACCCCTCCACTTT. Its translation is CASSDQNSPLHF.

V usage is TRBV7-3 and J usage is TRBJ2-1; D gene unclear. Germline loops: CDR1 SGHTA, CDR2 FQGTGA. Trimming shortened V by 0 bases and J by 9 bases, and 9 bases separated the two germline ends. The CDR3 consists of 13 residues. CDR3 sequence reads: CASSLTLRAEQFF. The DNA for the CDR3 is TGTGCCAGCAGCTTAACTCTTCGGGCTGAGCAGTTCTTC.

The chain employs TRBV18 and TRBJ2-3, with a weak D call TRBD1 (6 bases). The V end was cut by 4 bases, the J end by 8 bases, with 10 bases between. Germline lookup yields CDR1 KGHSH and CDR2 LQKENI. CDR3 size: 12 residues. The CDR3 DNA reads TGTGCCAGCTCACTAGCACAGGGTACGCAGTATTTT. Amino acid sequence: CASSLAQGTQYF.

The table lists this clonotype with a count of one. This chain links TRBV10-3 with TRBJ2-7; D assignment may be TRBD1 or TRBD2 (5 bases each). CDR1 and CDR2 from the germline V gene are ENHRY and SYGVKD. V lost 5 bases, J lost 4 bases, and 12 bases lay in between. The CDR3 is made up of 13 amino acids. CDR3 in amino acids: CAISKGTDYEQYV. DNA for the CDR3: TGTGCCATCAGTAAAGGGACGGATTACGAGCAGTACGTC.